The 2 T cell receptor beta chains presented below share a single source sample, sequenced in a study of regulatory T cells. The PCR used 52 TRBV and 13 TRBJ primers. TCRdb keeps only in-frame clones here, not all; method: immunoSEQ multiplex PCR. The sample lists about 28,000 clones, about 90% occurring once. These receptors lack a known antigen. Study findings and constraints: In CD3G-deficient patients, conventional CD4+ T cells were enriched for hydrophobic CDR3 residues at positions 6 and 7.

The sample comprised conventional CD4+ T cells sorted from blood. These receptors were taken from a person in their late teens or twenties with CD3G deficiency.

The chain is built from TRBV28 and TRBJ2-1; 10 nucleotides agree with TRBD2. The germline gives CDR1 MDHEN, CDR2 SYDVKM. Germline trimming cut 5 bases from V and 7 bases from J; bases unmatched to any gene: 2. CDR3 length: 13 amino acids. In nucleotides, the CDR3 is TGTGCCAGCAGTATTAGCGGGGGGAATGAGCAGTTCTTC. Translated: CASSISGGNEQFF.

V is TRBV28 and J is TRBJ1-1, with a weak D call TRBD1 (5 bases). CDR3 length: 15 amino acids. Trimming took off 5 bases at V and 0 bases at J, with 13 bases between the two ends. In germline, CDR1 is MDHEN, CDR2 SYDVKM. The CDR3 DNA follows: TGTGCCAGCAGTCCACCGGGACTCTTGAACACTGAAGCTTTCTTT. Protein: CASSPPGLLNTEAFF.